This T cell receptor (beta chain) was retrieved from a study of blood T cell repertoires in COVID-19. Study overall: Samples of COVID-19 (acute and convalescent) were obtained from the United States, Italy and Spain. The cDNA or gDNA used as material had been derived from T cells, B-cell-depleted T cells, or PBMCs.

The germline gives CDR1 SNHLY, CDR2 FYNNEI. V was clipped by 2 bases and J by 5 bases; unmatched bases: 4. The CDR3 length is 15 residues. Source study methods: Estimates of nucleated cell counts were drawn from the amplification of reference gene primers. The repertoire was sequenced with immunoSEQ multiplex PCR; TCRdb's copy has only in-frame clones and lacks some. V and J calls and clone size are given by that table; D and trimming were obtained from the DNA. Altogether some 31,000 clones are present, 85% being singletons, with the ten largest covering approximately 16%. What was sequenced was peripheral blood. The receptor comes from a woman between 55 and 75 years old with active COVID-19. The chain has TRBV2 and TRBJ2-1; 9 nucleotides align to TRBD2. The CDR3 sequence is CASSERTSVHNEQFF. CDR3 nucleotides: TGTGCCAGCAGTGAAAGGACTAGCGTACACAATGAGCAGTTCTTC.